These 24 T cell receptor beta chains originate from one sample sequenced in a study of T-cell memory formation after mild COVID-19. TCRdb used MiXCR to reprocess the 5' RACE reads, holding one entry per CDR3 protein. Altogether around 200,000 distinct CDR3 sequences are present, 8% to 11% being singletons, with the ten largest covering around 3.3%. The specimen sequenced was PBMCs or a T cell subset sorted from them (not recorded which). Every receptor here comes from a man aged 18 to 30 who had mild COVID-19 (a few samples of this study predate the infection). Cell type and time point are not known.

This clonotype was counted at least ten times. The chain uses TRBV6-5 and TRBJ1-1, with D tentatively TRBD1 (5 bases). Per germline, CDR1 MNHEY and CDR2 SVGAGI. Trimming pared 2 bases from V and 4 bases from J, leaving 8 bases between. The CDR3 is 13 amino acids. The CDR3 DNA follows: TGTGCCAGCAGTTACACGGGGGGCACTGAAGCTTTCTTT. It is translated as CASSYTGGTEAFF.

This clonotype was recorded at least ten times. The rearrangement uses TRBV4-3 and TRBJ2-1, with D possibly being TRBD2 (5 bases). The germline CDR1 and CDR2 sequences are LGHNA and YSLEER. V was clipped by 0 bases and J by 4 bases, with 16 bases between them. CDR3 length equals 17 residues. The CDR3 DNA sequence: TGCGCCAGCAGCCAAGATGGGGTCAGCTGGGAGTACAATGAGCAGTTCTTC. Residues: CASSQDGVSWEYNEQFF.

This chain links TRBV7-2 with TRBJ2-5, with 8 positions matching TRBD2. Looked up from germline, CDR1 is SGHTA and CDR2 is FQGNSA. The CDR3 contains 14 residues. V shed 6 bases and J 3 bases; nucleotides not matched to a gene: 6. CDR3 DNA sequence: TGTGCCAGCAGTTCCTTCGGGGGGGAAGAGACCCAGTACTTC. Its translation: CASSSFGGEETQYF.

This clonotype has a count of ten or more. This chain links TRBV5-1 with TRBJ1-1; the D gene is possibly TRBD1 (6 bases). Trimming shortened V by 2 bases and J by 1 base, and 9 bases separated the two germline ends. There are 14 residues in the CDR3. Germline assignment: CDR1 SGHRS and CDR2 YFSETQ. The CDR3 nucleotides read TGCGCCAGCAGCTTCCAGGGGCCGAACACTGAAGCTTTCTTT. Translated: CASSFQGPNTEAFF. Full variable domain (rest looked up from reference TRBV5-1 and TRBJ1-1): KAGVTQTPRYLIKTRGQQVTLSCSPISGHRSVSWYQQTPGQGLQFLFEYFSETQRNKGNFPGRFSGRQFSNSRSEMNVSTLELGDSALYLCASSFQGPNTEAFFGQGTRLTVV.

This chain joins TRBV10-2 and TRBJ2-7; D unresolved. CDR1 WSHSY and CDR2 SAAADI come from the germline V gene. The CDR3 length is 12 residues. Trimming left V 6 bases short and J 7 bases short, with 13 bases between. CDR3 residues: CASRDGRSEQYF. The CDR3 nucleotides read TGCGCCAGCAGGGATGGACGGAGTGAGCAGTACTTC.

This clonotype appeared many times. The rearrangement joins TRBV7-8 to TRBJ2-5; D call uncertain. This CDR3 region has 13 residues. Germline CDR1 and CDR2: SGHVS and FQNEAQ. Trimming stripped 2 bases from V and 5 bases from J, with 9 bases between. In DNA, the CDR3 is TGTGCCAGCAGCTTAAGGGTAGGGGAGACCCAGTACTTC. Protein sequence: CASSLRVGETQYF. Full variable domain (outside the CDR3, taken from reference TRBV7-8 and TRBJ2-5): GAGVSQSPRYKVAKRGQDVALRCDPISGHVSLFWYQQALGQGPEFLTYFQNEAQLDKSGLPSDRFFAERPEGSVSTLKIQRTQQEDSAVYLCASSLRVGETQYFGPGTRLLVL.

The chain is built from TRBV19 and TRBJ2-1, with 9 bases identical to TRBD1. V shed 4 bases and J 5 bases; nucleotides not matched to a gene: 3. This CDR3 is 14 amino acids long. Germline V gene lookup returns CDR1 LNHDA and CDR2 SQIVND (reference sequence). The CDR3 region is CASSTYRGHNEQFF. CDR3 coding DNA: TGTGCCAGTAGTACCTACAGGGGGCACAATGAGCAGTTCTTC.

The rearrangement uses TRBV20-1 and TRBJ1-3; a possible D gene is TRBD1 (5 bases). This CDR3 is built from 15 residues. CDR1 is DFQATT and CDR2 is SNEGSKA in the germline V gene (reference sequence). The ends were cut back, 2 bases at V and 6 bases at J, with 17 bases in the middle. This chain's CDR3 is CSARTGRAGKNTIYF. CDR3 nucleotides: TGCAGTGCTAGAACCGGGCGGGCAGGGAAAAACACCATATATTTT.

This clonotype was detected a few times. The chain employs TRBV18 and TRBJ1-4, with D unresolved. The length of the CDR3 is 13 residues. V gave up 4 bases and J gave up 3 bases, with 6 bases separating them. Germline V gene sequence: CDR1 KGHSH, CDR2 LQKENI. CDR3 sequence reads: CASSRSANEKLFF. The CDR3 DNA sequence: TGTGCCAGCTCACGTTCCGCTAATGAAAAACTGTTTTTT. Together with reference TRBV18 and TRBJ1-4, the CDR3 gives the full variable domain: NAGVMQNPRHLVRRRGQEARLRCSPMKGHSHVYWYRQLPEEGLKFMVYLQKENIIDESGMPKERFSAEFPKEGPSILRIQQVVRGDSAAYFCASSRSANEKLFFGSGTQLSVL.

This clonotype was counted only a few times. V is TRBV15 and J is TRBJ1-5, with D maybe TRBD1 (5 bases). The CDR3 runs to 16 residues. V lost 1 base and J 0 bases, leaving 10 bases between the germline ends. Germline V lookup: CDR1 LNHNV, CDR2 YYDKDF (reference sequence). CDR3 nucleotide sequence: TGTGCCACCAGCAGAGGATCAGGGAGTAGCAATCAGCCCCAGCATTTT. Protein sequence: CATSRGSGSSNQPQHF. The variable domain in full, completed from reference TRBV15 and TRBJ1-5, reads DAMVIQNPRYQVTQFGKPVTLSCSQTLNHNVMYWYQQKSSQAPKLLFHYYDKDFNNEADTPDNFQSRRPNTSFCFLDIRSPGLGDTAMYLCATSRGSGSSNQPQHFGDGTRLSIL.

The rearrangement uses TRBV9 and TRBJ1-5; D unresolved. From germline, CDR1 is SGDLS and CDR2 YYNGEE. The CDR3 spans 13 residues. Deletions cut 4 bases from V and 0 bases from J, with 5 bases between. The DNA of the CDR3 is TGTGCCAGCAGCCTATATAGCAATCAGCCCCAGCATTTT. Its protein is CASSLYSNQPQHF. Combining the CDR3 with reference TRBV9 and TRBJ1-5 gives the whole variable domain DSGVTQTPKHLITATGQRVTLRCSPRSGDLSVYWYQQSLDQGLQFLIQYYNGEERAKGNILERFSAQQFPDLHSELNLSSLELGDSALYFCASSLYSNQPQHFGDGTRLSIL.

By proportion, this clonotype is medium-sized. The chain uses TRBV3-1 and TRBJ2-5, with D possibly TRBD2 on 5 matching bases. This CDR3 spans 16 amino acids. The V gene's germline CDR1 is LGHDT and CDR2 YNNKEL (reference sequence). Trimming left V 0 bases short and J 3 bases short, with 14 bases between. The CDR3 sequence is CASSQDPRVREETQYF. As DNA, the CDR3 is TGTGCCAGCAGCCAAGATCCTCGGGTGCGGGAAGAGACCCAGTACTTC.

The rearrangement links TRBV7-9 to TRBJ2-7; 7 nucleotides align to TRBD1. The germline V gene has CDR1 SEHNR and CDR2 FQNEAQ (reference sequence). Trimming took 3 bases from V and 5 from J; bases not matched to a gene: 7. This CDR3 region has 14 residues. The CDR3, as DNA: TGTGCCAGCAGCTTTGCAGGGGGAAAGAACGAGCAGTACGTC. Translating gives CASSFAGGKNEQYV.

The V call is TRBV5-1, the J call TRBJ2-4; TRBD1 might be the D (5 bases). The CDR3 extends over 14 amino acids. V shed 0 bases and J shed 9 bases, with 13 bases lying between them. The V gene's germline CDR1 is SGHRS and CDR2 YFSETQ. The CDR3 DNA reads TGCGCCAGCAGCTTGGTAGGGGCTAATCCCATTCAGTACTTC. Translating it yields CASSLVGANPIQYF.

The chain has TRBV12-3 or TRBV12-4 and TRBJ2-3, with D perhaps being TRBD1 or TRBD2 (5 bases each). With 6 bases removed from V and 1 base from J, the gap between germline ends came to 11 bases. The CDR3 has 14 residues. CDR3 bases: TGTGCCAGCAGCGGAGAGGGGCGCACAGATACGCAGTATTTT. Translated: CASSGEGRTDTQYF.

There are a few counts of this clonotype. The chain is built from TRBV12-3 or TRBV12-4 and TRBJ2-1; D is perhaps TRBD1 or TRBD2 (5 bases each). Trimming took 6 bases from V and 8 from J, leaving 17 bases between them. This CDR3 has 14 amino acids. CDR3: CASRTGTNKDEQFF. The CDR3 bases are TGTGCCAGCAGAACCGGGACCAATAAGGATGAGCAGTTCTTC.

The rearrangement uses TRBV7-9 and TRBJ2-1, with a possible D match to TRBD1 (6 bases). CDR1 is SEHNR and CDR2 is FQNEAQ in the germline V gene (reference sequence). Trimming shortened V by 5 bases and J by 5 bases, and 13 bases separated the two germline ends. This CDR3 has 14 residues. The CDR3: CASSVGTPNNEQFF. The DNA of the CDR3 is TGTGCCAGCAGCGTAGGGACACCCAACAATGAGCAGTTCTTC.

The chain couples TRBV12-3 or TRBV12-4 to TRBJ1-5; the D is unclear. Trimming pared 2 bases from V and 0 bases from J, leaving 5 bases between. The CDR3 is 14 amino acids. In DNA, the CDR3 is TGTGCCAGCAGTTTATTGTATAGCAATCAGCCCCAGCATTTT. Translation: CASSLLYSNQPQHF.

This clonotype showed up just a few times. This rearrangement joins TRBV18 to TRBJ1-1; D is possibly TRBD1 (5 bases). From germline, CDR1 is KGHSH and CDR2 LQKENI. With 3 bases removed from V and 1 base from J, the gap between germline ends came to 15 bases. This CDR3 contains 16 residues. The CDR3 DNA follows: TGTGCCAGCTCACCCCTTTTAATAGGGGCGAACACTGAAGCTTTCTTT. It translates to CASSPLLIGANTEAFF.

The chain links TRBV25-1 to TRBJ2-7, with D unresolved. Germline CDR1 MGHDK, CDR2 SYGVNS. The CDR3 is 11 residues long. Deletions cut 5 bases from V and 5 bases from J, with 7 bases between. The CDR3, as DNA: TGTGCCAGCAGTCCCAAAAACGAGCAGTACTTC. This translates into CASSPKNEQYF.

The rearrangement joins TRBV7-2 to TRBJ2-3; D is unresolved. CDR1 SGHTA and CDR2 FQGNSA come from the germline V gene. This CDR3 has 13 amino acids. Trimming cost V 4 bases and J 1 base, with 6 bases left between them. CDR3 residues: CASSSRRTDTQYF. The CDR3 nucleotides are TGTGCCAGCAGCTCCAGACGCACAGATACGCAGTATTTT.

The J gene is TRBJ2-5, the V gene TRBV6-2 or TRBV6-3, with 13 bases aligning to TRBD2. This CDR3 has 18 residues. Germline V gene lookup returns CDR1 MNHEY and CDR2 SVGEGT. Germline trimming cut 7 bases from V and 4 bases from J; bases unmatched to any gene: 15. CDR3 in amino acids: CASNPGPGLAGRGETQYF. The CDR3 region has the DNA TGTGCCAGCAATCCGGGCCCGGGACTAGCGGGGAGAGGAGAGACCCAGTACTTC.

This clonotype has more than one count but fewer than ten. This chain joins TRBV25-1 and TRBJ1-1; TRBD1 agrees at 8 bases. V shed 3 bases and J 1 base; nucleotides not matched to a gene: 7. The CDR3 totals 16 residues. Germline loops: CDR1 MGHDK, CDR2 SYGVNS. DNA of the CDR3: TGTGCCAGCAGTGAGTTAGCCGGGACAGGGAACACTGAAGCTTTCTTT. It encodes CASSELAGTGNTEAFF.

This clonotype has a handful of counts. The chain joins TRBV7-8 to TRBJ2-7; TRBD1 or TRBD2 may be the D gene (5 bases each). This CDR3 has 15 residues. Germline V gene data show CDR1 as SGHVS and CDR2 as FQNEAQ. V lost 4 bases and J 5 bases, leaving 18 bases between the germline ends. DNA for the CDR3: TGTGCCAGCAGCTGGGGCACCGGGACCGCGAACGAGCAGTACGTC. This encodes CASSWGTGTANEQYV.